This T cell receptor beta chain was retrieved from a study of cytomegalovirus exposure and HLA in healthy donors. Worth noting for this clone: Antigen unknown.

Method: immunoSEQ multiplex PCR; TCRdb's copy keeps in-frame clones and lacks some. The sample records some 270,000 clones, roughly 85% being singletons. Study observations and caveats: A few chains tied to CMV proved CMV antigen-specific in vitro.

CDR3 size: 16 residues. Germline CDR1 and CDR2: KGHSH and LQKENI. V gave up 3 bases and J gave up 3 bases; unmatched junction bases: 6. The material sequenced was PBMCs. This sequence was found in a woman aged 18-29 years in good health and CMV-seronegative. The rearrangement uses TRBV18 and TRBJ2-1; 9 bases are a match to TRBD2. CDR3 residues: CASSPTFSGSYNEQFF. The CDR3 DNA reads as TGTGCCAGCTCACCTACCTTTAGCGGGAGCTACAATGAGCAGTTCTTC. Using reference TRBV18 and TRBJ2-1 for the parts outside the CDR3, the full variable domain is NAGVMQNPRHLVRRRGQEARLRCSPMKGHSHVYWYRQLPEEGLKFMVYLQKENIIDESGMPKERFSAEFPKEGPSILRIQQVVRGDSAAYFCASSPTFSGSYNEQFFGPGTRLTVL.